The 10 T cell receptor delta chains given below trace back to one sample, sequenced in a study of γδ T cells in repeated Plasmodium falciparum infection. Bulk repertoires came from Vgamma9/Vdelta2+ or Vdelta2-negative gammadelta T cells flow-sorted from PBMC. TCRdb re-called the multiplex PCR reads through CATT. This sample carries 85,000 to 95,000 delta-chain clones, over 1.1% of them seen once, and the ten largest clones take under 9.5%. Specimen: gamma-delta T cells from blood. These TCRs come from a pool of human donors (malaria-infected and uninfected, not separated).

In regard to this clone: Translating this DNA gives a protein that differs at residue 11 from the TCRdb one, which belongs to a much larger clone; a read error is likely, and the protein shown is this translation. The V and J genes are TRDV1 and TRDJ1; 10 bases map to TRDD3. V was pared by 1 base and J by 6 bases, with 26 bases of the junction left unmatched. The CDR3 spans 22 residues. CDR1 is TSWWSYY and CDR2 is QGS in the germline V gene. The CDR3 DNA sequence: TGTGCTCTTGGGGAACCCCTATCCCTTCCTCCCCTTTACTGGGGGATCTCGTATAAACTCATCTTT. Its translation is CALGEPLSLPPLYWGISYKLIF.

For this clone: This probably arose from a read error, given a far larger clone one base away. Other DNA sequences in the same sample also yield this CDR3. V is TRDV1 and J is TRDJ2, with 10 positions matching TRDD3. TCRdb lists no J gene, so it was determined here by aligning the DNA to germline. The CDR3 runs 21 residues. Germline loops: CDR1 TSWWSYY, CDR2 QGS. Written as DNA, the CDR3 is TGTGCTCTTGGGGAACTCCTAGGAGCCCCCATGGGGGATACTTTGACAGCGCAACTCTTCTTT. It yields the protein CALGELLGAPMGDTLTAQLFF.

This clone was observed a few times. TCRdb assigns this DNA the protein of a much larger clone, which departs from its translation at residue 13; this likely reflects a read error, and the protein shown comes from translating the DNA. The V and J genes are TRDV1 and TRDJ2; tentatively, D is TRDD2 or TRDD3 (6 bases each). Germline lookup yields CDR1 TSWWSYY and CDR2 QGS. V was cut by 5 bases and J by 1 base, with 32 bases left in between. The CDR3 has 22 amino acids. The CDR3 loop reads CALGSNRPSPYWEIILTAQLFF. The CDR3 nucleotides are TGTGCTCTTGGGAGCAACCGGCCTTCCCCTTACTGGGAGATAATTTTGACAGCACAACTCTTCTTT.

The sample holds a few counts of this clone. A read error is likely here: a far larger clone is one base away. At the DNA level, this CDR3 is encoded by other sequences in the same sample as well. This rearrangement joins TRDV1 to TRDJ1; 11 bases are a match to TRDD3. In the absence of a J gene in TCRdb, the DNA was matched to germline to assign it here. V lost 3 bases to trimming and J lost 2 bases; unmatched junction nucleotides: 20. CDR1 and CDR2 (germline): TSWWSYY, QGS. This CDR3 has 21 amino acids. The DNA of the CDR3 is TGTGCTCTTGGGGAGCTATGCTACTCCCCCCCGTACTGGGGGATAACCGATAAACTCATCTTT. Amino acids: CALGELCYSPPYWGITDKLIF.

With regard to this clone: This likely traces to a read error, being one base from a far larger clone. Within the sample, other DNA sequences also encode this same CDR3. V and J are TRDV1 and TRDJ1; 12 positions agree with TRDD3. In germline, CDR1 is TSWWSYY, CDR2 QGS. The CDR3 totals 25 residues. The CDR3 sequence is CALGGTHGSNYWGIPPSLYTDKLIF. The CDR3, as DNA: TGTGCTCTTGGGGGTACCCACGGGAGCAACTACTGGGGGATACCCCCATCCTTGTACACCGATAAGCTCATCTTT.

A few counts support this clone. A read error is the likely source, as a far larger clone sits one nucleotide away. The same CDR3 arises from other DNA sequences in this sample as well. V gene TRDV2 was called; the J gene was not; TRDD3 is the table's D call, not checked against the DNA. The V gene's germline CDR1 is GEAIGNYY and CDR2 EKD. The CDR3 is 19 residues long. The CDR3 DNA follows: TGTGCCTGTGACACCGGAAACTGGGGCCGCACCTGGGACACCCGACAGATGTTCTTC. This translates into CACDTGNWGRTWDTRQMFF.

This clone turned up a few times. The protein recorded in TCRdb matches a much larger clone and deviates from this DNA's translation at residue 3, suggesting a read error; the protein here is obtained by translating the DNA. The chain uses TRDV2 and TRDJ3; a possible D gene is TRDD3 (5 bases). No J gene was available from TCRdb, and it was assigned here by a germline match of the DNA. The CDR3 runs to 17 residues. Germline V gives CDR1 GEAIGNYY, CDR2 EKD. The CDR3, as DNA: TGTGCCCGTGACACTACCGGGGAGGATTGGGACACCCGACAGATGTTTTTC. This sequence encodes CARDTTGEDWDTRQMFF.

With regard to this clone: This probably arose from a read error, given a far larger clone one base away. Distinct nucleotide sequences in the sample also encode this CDR3. No J gene was assigned, while the V gene was called as TRDV2; TRDD3, the table's D call, was not compared with the DNA. This CDR3 has 15 amino acids. CDR1 is GEAIGNYY, CDR2 EKD, per germline. The chain's CDR3 is CACDVVGGQGDKLIF. CDR3 coding DNA: TGTGCCTGTGACGTGGTGGGGGGCCAAGGCGATAAGCTCATCTTT.

Note on this clone: One base separates it from a far larger clone, so it is likely a read error. This sample includes further DNA sequences coding for the same CDR3. The V call is TRDV2, the J call TRDJ1; TRDD3 matches 12 bases. Germline matching of the DNA provided the J gene here, since TCRdb leaves it blank. Germline CDR1 GEAIGNYY, CDR2 EKD. This CDR3 has 19 amino acids. This chain's CDR3 is CACYSVLGDTPIYTDKLIF. CDR3 coding DNA: TGCGCCTGTTACAGTGTACTGGGGGATACCCCGATCTACACCGATAAACTCATCTTT.

This clone has just a few counts. A far larger clone is just one base off, so this is likely a read error. The same CDR3 can be traced to other DNA sequences in this sample. The V and J genes are TRDV1 and TRDJ1; 9 bases line up with TRDD3. Germline V lookup: CDR1 TSWWSYY, CDR2 QGS. The CDR3 runs 21 residues. CDR3 sequence reads: CALGERRGWGIPLINTDKLIF. CDR3 sequence (DNA): TGCGCTCTTGGGGAACGCCGGGGCTGGGGGATCCCCCTCATTAACACCGATAAACTCATCTTT.